Following are 8 T cell receptor beta chains from one sample sequenced in a study of shared clonotypes between healthy human individuals. The table came from immunoSEQ multiplex PCR; TCRdb's copy has only in-frame clones and leaves some out. This sample has under 2,500,000 clones, with approximately 94% found just once. The sequenced sample was naive CD4+ T cells sorted from blood. Subset noted: CD45RA+ positively selected. Receptor source: a young man in good health.

The chain recombines TRBV10-3 with TRBJ2-7; 9 bases line up with TRBD2. The CDR3 has 16 residues. The V gene's germline CDR1 is ENHRY and CDR2 SYGVKD. V dropped 2 bases and J dropped 2; count of bases not matched to a gene: 7. CDR3 protein: CAISEGISGRTYEQYF. CDR3 DNA: TGTGCCATCAGTGAGGGCATTAGCGGGAGAACCTACGAGCAGTACTTC.

The rearrangement joins TRBV5-1 to TRBJ2-5; 8 bases are shared with TRBD1. V was clipped by 4 bases and J by 2 bases; unmatched bases: 10. The CDR3 contains 16 residues. Per germline, CDR1 SGHRS and CDR2 YFSETQ. CDR3 region: CASSPGRDRLQETQYF. CDR3 bases: TGCGCCAGCAGCCCGGGTAGGGACAGGCTTCAAGAGACCCAGTACTTC.

The gene calls are TRBV21-1 and TRBJ2-5; the tabulated D call, TRBD1, remains unverified against the DNA. TRBV21-1 represents a pseudogene. The CDR3 runs 18 residues. The CDR3 nucleotides read TGTGCCAGCAGCACCCACTACCGGGGACAGGTGCGTCAAGAGACCCAGTACTTC. It codes for CASSTHYRGQVRQETQYF.

A word on this clone: Distinct nucleotide sequences in the sample also encode this CDR3. The chain recombines TRBV6-5 with TRBJ1-1, with D possibly matching TRBD1 (5 bases). The CDR3 consists of 12 residues. The germline V gene has CDR1 MNHEY and CDR2 SVGAGI. V was pared by 9 bases and J by 1 base, with 9 bases between. CDR3 residues: CASRRGNTEAFF. The CDR3 DNA reads TGTGCCAGTAGAAGGGGGAACACTGAAGCTTTCTTT.

In the case of this clone: Other nucleotide sequences from this sample produce the same CDR3. This chain connects TRBV6-1 to TRBJ1-3; a weak D match, TRBD1 (6 bases). The CDR3 sequence is 14 residues long. The germline V gene has CDR1 MNHNS and CDR2 SASEGT. The V end lost 1 base, the J end lost 4 bases, and 8 bases lay between the germline ends. In nucleotides, the CDR3 is TGTGCCAGCAGTGAAGGGACAGCCGGAAACACCATATATTTT. This gives the protein CASSEGTAGNTIYF.

In its sample, this clone was seen a few times. The V and J genes are TRBV6-6 and TRBJ1-2; D is perhaps TRBD1 (5 bases). V lost 7 bases and J 6 bases, leaving 9 bases between the germline ends. Germline-derived CDR1 and CDR2 are MNHNY and SVGAGI (reference sequence). The CDR3 sequence is 11 residues long. The CDR3 loop reads CASILRDGYTF. The CDR3 bases are TGTGCCAGCATCCTCAGGGATGGCTACACCTTC.

The chain joins TRBV5-5 to TRBJ2-7; D gene unclear. Germline values: CDR1 SGHKS, CDR2 YYEKEE (reference sequence). V lost 3 bases and J 3 bases, leaving 13 bases between the germline ends. The CDR3 contains 14 residues. CDR3 sequence (DNA): TGTGCCAGCAGCTCGCGGTCGGAAGTCTACGAGCAGTACTTC. Amino acid sequence: CASSSRSEVYEQYF.

The chain uses TRBV6-1 and TRBJ2-7; 9 bases align to TRBD1. Trimming removed 7 bases from V and 1 base from J; junction bases left unmatched: 5. The CDR3 contains 14 residues. The germline V gene encodes CDR1 MNHNS and CDR2 SASEGT. The CDR3 DNA follows: TGTGCCAGCACGTCCGGGACAGGGTCCTACGAGCAGTACTTC. Its translation is CASTSGTGSYEQYF.